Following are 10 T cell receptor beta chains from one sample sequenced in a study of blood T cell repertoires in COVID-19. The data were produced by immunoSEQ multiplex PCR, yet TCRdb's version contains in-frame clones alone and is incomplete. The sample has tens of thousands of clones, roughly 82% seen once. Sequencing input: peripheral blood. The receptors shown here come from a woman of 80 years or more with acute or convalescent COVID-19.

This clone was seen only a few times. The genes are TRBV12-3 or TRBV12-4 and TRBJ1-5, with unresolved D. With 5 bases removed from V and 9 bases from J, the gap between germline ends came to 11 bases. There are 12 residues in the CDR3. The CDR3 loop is CASSLANGPQHF. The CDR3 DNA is TGTGCCAGCAGTCTCGCGAATGGGCCCCAGCATTTT.

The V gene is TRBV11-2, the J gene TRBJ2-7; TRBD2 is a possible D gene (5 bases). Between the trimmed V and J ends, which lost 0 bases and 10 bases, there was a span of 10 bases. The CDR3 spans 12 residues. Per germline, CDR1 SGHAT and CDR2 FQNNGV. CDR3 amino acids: CASSLEGPSQYF. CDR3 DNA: TGTGCCAGCAGCTTAGAAGGCCCTAGCCAGTACTTC.

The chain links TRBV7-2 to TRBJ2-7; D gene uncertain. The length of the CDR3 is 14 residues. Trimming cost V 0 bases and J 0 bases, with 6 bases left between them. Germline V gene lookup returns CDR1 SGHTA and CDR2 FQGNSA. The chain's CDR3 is CASSLARNSYEQYF. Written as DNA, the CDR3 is TGTGCCAGCAGCTTAGCGCGCAACTCCTACGAGCAGTACTTC.

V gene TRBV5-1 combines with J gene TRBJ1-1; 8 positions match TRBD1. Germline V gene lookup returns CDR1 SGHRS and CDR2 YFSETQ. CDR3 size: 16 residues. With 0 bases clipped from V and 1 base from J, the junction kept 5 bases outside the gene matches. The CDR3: CASSLDQGAWNTEAFF. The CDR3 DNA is TGCGCCAGCAGCTTGGATCAGGGGGCGTGGAACACTGAAGCTTTCTTT.

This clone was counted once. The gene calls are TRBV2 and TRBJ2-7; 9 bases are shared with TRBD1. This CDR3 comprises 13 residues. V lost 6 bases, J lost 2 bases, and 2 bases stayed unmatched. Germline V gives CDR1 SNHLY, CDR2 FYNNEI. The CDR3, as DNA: TGTGCCAGCAGCCGACAGGGGGCCTACGAGCAGTACTTC. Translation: CASSRQGAYEQYF.

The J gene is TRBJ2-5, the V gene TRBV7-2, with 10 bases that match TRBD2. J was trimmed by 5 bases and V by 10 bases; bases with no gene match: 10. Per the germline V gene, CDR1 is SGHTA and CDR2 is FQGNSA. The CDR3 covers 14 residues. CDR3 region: CATALAGVGETQYF. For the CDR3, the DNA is TGTGCCACCGCCCTAGCGGGAGTCGGTGAGACCCAGTACTTC. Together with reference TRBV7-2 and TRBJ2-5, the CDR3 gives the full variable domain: GAGVSQSPSNKVTEKGKDVELRCDPISGHTALYWYRQSLGQGLEFLIYFQGNSAPDKSGLPSDRFSAERTGGSVSTLTIQRTQQEDSAVYLCATALAGVGETQYFGPGTRLLVL.

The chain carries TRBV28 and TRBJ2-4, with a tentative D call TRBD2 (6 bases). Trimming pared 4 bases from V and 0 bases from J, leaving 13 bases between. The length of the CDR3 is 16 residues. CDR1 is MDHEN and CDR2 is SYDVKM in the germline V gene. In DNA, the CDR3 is TGTGCCAGCAGTTCCCCTGGGGGACTAGCCAAAAACATTCAGTACTTC. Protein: CASSSPGGLAKNIQYF.

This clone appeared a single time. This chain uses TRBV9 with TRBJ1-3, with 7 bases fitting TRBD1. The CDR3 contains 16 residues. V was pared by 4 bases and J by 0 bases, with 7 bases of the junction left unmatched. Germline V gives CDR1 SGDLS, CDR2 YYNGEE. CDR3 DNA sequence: TGTGCCAGCAGCCCCGTACAGGGGACCTCTGGAAACACCATATATTTT. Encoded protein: CASSPVQGTSGNTIYF.

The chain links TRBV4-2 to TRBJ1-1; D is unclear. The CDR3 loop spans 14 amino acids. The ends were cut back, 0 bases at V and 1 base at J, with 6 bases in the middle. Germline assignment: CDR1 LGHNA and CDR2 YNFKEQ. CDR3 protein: CASSQDLGNTEAFF. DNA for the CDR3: TGTGCCAGCAGCCAAGATCTCGGGAACACTGAAGCTTTCTTT.

This CDR3 reads CAWKQGSYEQYF. DNA for the CDR3: TGTGCCTGGAAGCAGGGTAGCTACGAGCAGTACTTC. The chain recombines TRBV30 with TRBJ2-7, with D tentatively TRBD1 (5 bases). There are 12 residues in the CDR3. CDR1 is GTSNPN and CDR2 is SVGIG in the germline V gene (reference sequence). Trimming took 4 bases from V and 3 from J, leaving 10 bases between them.